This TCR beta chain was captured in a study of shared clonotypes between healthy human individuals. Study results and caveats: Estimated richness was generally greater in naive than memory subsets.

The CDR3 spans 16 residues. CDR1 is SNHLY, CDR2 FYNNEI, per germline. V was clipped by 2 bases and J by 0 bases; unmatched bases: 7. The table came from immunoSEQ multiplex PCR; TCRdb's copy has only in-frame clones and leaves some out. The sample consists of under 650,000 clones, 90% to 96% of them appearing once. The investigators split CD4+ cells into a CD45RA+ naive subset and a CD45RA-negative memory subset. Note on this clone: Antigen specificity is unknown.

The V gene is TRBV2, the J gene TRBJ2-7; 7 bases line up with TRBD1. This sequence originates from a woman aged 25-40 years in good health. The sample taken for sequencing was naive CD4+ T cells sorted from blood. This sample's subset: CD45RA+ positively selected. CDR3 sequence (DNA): TGTGCCAGCAGTGAACCCCGGGACAGTGCCTCCTACGAGCAGTACTTC. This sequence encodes CASSEPRDSASYEQYF.